A selection of T cell receptor beta chains follows, all from one sample in a study of blood T cells in healthy people across ages. MiXCR, run by TCRdb on the 5' RACE reads, gives a single entry per CDR3 protein. The top ten clones hold around 2.1% of a sample with 1.5 million to 2 million distinct CDR3 sequences, roughly 50% of them seen once. The sample taken for sequencing was blood. These receptors all stem from a middle-aged woman in good health. CDR3s include the opening cysteine and the closing phenylalanine or tryptophan. D genes are given only for firm matches. Clone sizes are given selectively: once, few, many, or a class where the clone is expanded.

clone size: NA; J gene: TRBJ1-5; V gene: TRBV4-3; D gene: NA; CDR3 protein: CASSPDGGGQPQHF; CDR3 DNA: TGCGCCAGCAGCCCAGATGGGGGTGGGCAGCCCCAGCATTTT
clone size: once; J gene: TRBJ1-5; V gene: TRBV27; D gene: NA; CDR3 protein: CASGRVYESNQPQHF; CDR3 DNA: TGTGCCAGCGGTAGAGTCTACGAATCCAATCAGCCCCAGCATTTT
clone size: once; J gene: TRBJ1-1; V gene: TRBV5-1; D gene: TRBD1; CDR3 protein: CASSGGTGANTEAFF; CDR3 DNA: TGCGCCAGCAGCGGGGGGACAGGAGCGAACACTGAAGCTTTCTTT
clone size: NA; J gene: TRBJ1-1; V gene: TRBV6-2/TRBV6-3; D gene: NA; CDR3 protein: CASSWANTEAFF; CDR3 DNA: TGTGCCAGCAGTTGGGCGAACACTGAAGCTTTCTTT
clone size: NA; J gene: TRBJ2-3; V gene: TRBV27; D gene: TRBD2; CDR3 protein: CASSSFLREGQRTQYF; CDR3 DNA: TGTGCCAGCAGTTCCTTTCTCCGGGAGGGCCAAAGGACGCAGTATTTT
clone size: NA; J gene: TRBJ1-5; V gene: TRBV13; D gene: NA; CDR3 protein: CASSLGPLDSPRSNQPQHF; CDR3 DNA: TGTGCCAGCAGCTTAGGCCCTTTGGACAGTCCAAGAAGCAATCAGCCCCAGCATTTT
clone size: NA; J gene: TRBJ2-5; V gene: TRBV20-1; D gene: NA; CDR3 protein: CSASGRWGETQYF; CDR3 DNA: TGCAGTGCCTCCGGGCGTTGGGGGGAGACCCAGTACTTC
clone size: NA; J gene: TRBJ2-3; V gene: TRBV4-3; D gene: NA; CDR3 protein: CASSQDFADTQYF; CDR3 DNA: TGCGCCAGCAGCCAAGACTTCGCAGATACGCAGTATTTT
clone size: few; J gene: TRBJ2-3; V gene: TRBV2; D gene: NA; CDR3 protein: CASSANRATGADTQYF; CDR3 DNA: TGTGCCAGCAGTGCAAACCGGGCAACCGGAGCGGATACGCAGTATTTT
clone size: once; J gene: TRBJ2-1; V gene: TRBV3-1; D gene: TRBD2; CDR3 protein: CASSPRPGQGTSGGAYNEQFF; CDR3 DNA: TGTGCCAGCAGCCCCCGTCCGGGACAGGGGACTAGCGGGGGGGCCTACAATGAGCAGTTCTTC
clone size: NA; J gene: TRBJ2-3; V gene: TRBV4-3; D gene: TRBD2; CDR3 protein: CASSQTTSGGTDTQYF; CDR3 DNA: TGCGCCAGCAGCCAGACCACTAGCGGAGGCACAGATACGCAGTATTTT
clone size: NA; J gene: TRBJ2-5; V gene: TRBV6-2/TRBV6-3; D gene: TRBD1; CDR3 protein: CASWDSPQAQYF; CDR3 DNA: TGTGCCAGTTGGGACAGCCCCCAGGCCCAGTACTTC
clone size: NA; J gene: TRBJ2-1; V gene: TRBV7-3; D gene: NA; CDR3 protein: CASSLGLAQDEQFF; CDR3 DNA: TGTGCCAGCAGCTTAGGGTTAGCGCAGGATGAGCAGTTCTTC
clone size: NA; J gene: TRBJ2-7; V gene: TRBV20-1; D gene: TRBD2; CDR3 protein: CSARALAGDKQRGYNEQYF; CDR3 DNA: TGCAGTGCTAGGGCCTTGGCGGGGGATAAGCAGAGGGGTTACAATGAGCAGTACTTC
clone size: few; J gene: TRBJ2-3; V gene: TRBV7-2; D gene: NA; CDR3 protein: CASSLVGRRGADTQYF; CDR3 DNA: TGTGCCAGCAGCTTAGTGGGGCGGCGGGGTGCCGATACGCAGTATTTT
clone size: NA; J gene: TRBJ1-4; V gene: TRBV11-1; D gene: TRBD1; CDR3 protein: CASSRRTGANEKLFF; CDR3 DNA: TGTGCCAGCAGCCGAAGGACAGGGGCTAATGAAAAACTGTTTTTT
clone size: few; J gene: TRBJ2-3; V gene: TRBV5-6; D gene: TRBD2; CDR3 protein: CASRRRGARDTQYF; CDR3 DNA: TGTGCCAGCAGGCGGCGGGGGGCGCGGGATACGCAGTATTTT
clone size: few; J gene: TRBJ1-1; V gene: TRBV4-3; D gene: NA; CDR3 protein: CASSQDRGDTEAFF; CDR3 DNA: TGCGCCAGCAGCCAAGACCGGGGGGACACTGAAGCTTTCTTT
clone size: NA; J gene: TRBJ1-1; V gene: TRBV4-3; D gene: NA; CDR3 protein: CASSQKSQPNTEAFF; CDR3 DNA: TGCGCCAGCAGCCAAAAATCCCAGCCGAACACTGAAGCTTTCTTT